This T cell receptor beta chain was recorded in a study of CD8+CD57+ T cells in acquired aplastic anemia. Broader study findings: In CD8+ cells, Simpson's diversity showed no significant difference between patients and controls.

CDR3 length equals 13 residues. The V gene lost 0 bases and the J gene lost 7 bases, with 9 bases spanning the gap. Germline V lookup: CDR1 LNHNV, CDR2 YYDKDF (reference sequence). Only patients with CD8+CD57+ cell expansion on flow cytometry were chosen for sequencing. With no exception, the patients had severe acquired aplastic anemia. The study profiled TCR beta VDJ and CDR3 using genomic DNA as template. TCRdb used MiXCR to reprocess the reads, holding one entry per CDR3 protein. The top ten clones hold roughly 29% of a sample with 95,000 to 150,000 distinct CDR3 sequences, under 60% of them seen once. This clonotype has just a few counts. Its antigen is unknown.

The chain recombines TRBV15 with TRBJ1-1; D is undetermined. Sequenced input: sorted CD4+, CD8+, or CD8+CD57+ T cells (not recorded which) from PBMCs. The origin of this receptor is a human donor with aplastic anemia. CDR3 nucleotides: TGTGCCACCAGCAGAGATCCCTTATTTGAAGCTTTCTTT. Amino acid sequence: CATSRDPLFEAFF.